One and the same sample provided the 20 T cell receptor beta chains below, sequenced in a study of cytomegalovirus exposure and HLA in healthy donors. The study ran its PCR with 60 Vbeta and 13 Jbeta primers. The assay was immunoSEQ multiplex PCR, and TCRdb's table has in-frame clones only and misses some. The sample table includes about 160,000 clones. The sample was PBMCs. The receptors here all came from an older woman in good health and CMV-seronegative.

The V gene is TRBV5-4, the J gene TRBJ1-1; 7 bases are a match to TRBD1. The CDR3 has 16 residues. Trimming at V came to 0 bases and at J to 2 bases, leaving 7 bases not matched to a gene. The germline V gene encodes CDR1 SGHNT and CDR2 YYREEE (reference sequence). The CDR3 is CASSLGLQGGNTEAFF. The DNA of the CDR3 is TGTGCCAGCAGCTTGGGATTGCAGGGGGGCAACACTGAAGCTTTCTTT.

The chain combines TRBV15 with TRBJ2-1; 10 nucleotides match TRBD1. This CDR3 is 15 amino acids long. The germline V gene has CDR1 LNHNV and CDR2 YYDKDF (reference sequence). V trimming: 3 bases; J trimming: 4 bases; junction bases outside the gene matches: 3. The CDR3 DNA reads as TGTGCCACCAGCAGCCGGACAGGGGGATACAATGAGCAGTTCTTC. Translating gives CATSSRTGGYNEQFF.

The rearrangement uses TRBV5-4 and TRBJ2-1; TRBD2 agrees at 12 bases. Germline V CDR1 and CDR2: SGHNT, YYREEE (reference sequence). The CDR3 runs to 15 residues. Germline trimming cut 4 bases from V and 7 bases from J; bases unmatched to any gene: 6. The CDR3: CASSQPSGRGNEQFF. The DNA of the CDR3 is TGTGCCAGCAGCCAACCTAGCGGGAGGGGAAATGAGCAGTTCTTC.

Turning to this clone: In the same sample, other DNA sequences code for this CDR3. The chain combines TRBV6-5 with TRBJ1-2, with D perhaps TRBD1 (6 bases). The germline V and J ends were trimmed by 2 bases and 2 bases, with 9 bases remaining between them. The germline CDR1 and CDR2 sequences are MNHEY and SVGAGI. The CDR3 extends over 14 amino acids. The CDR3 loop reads CASSYGGANYGYTF. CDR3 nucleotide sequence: TGTGCCAGCAGTTACGGGGGGGCCAACTATGGCTACACCTTC.

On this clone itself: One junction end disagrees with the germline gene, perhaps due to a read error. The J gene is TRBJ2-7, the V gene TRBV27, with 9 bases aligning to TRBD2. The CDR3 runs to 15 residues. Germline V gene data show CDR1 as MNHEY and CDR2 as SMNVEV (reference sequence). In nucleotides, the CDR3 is TGTGCCAGCAGCTTATGGAGCGGGAGGTGGGAAGAGCAGTACTTC. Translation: CASSLWSGRWEEQYF.

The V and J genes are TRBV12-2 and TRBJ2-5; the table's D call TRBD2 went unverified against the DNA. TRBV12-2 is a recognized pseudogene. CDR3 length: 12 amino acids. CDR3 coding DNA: TGTGCAAGTCGCTTTTCCTGTGAGACCCAGTACTTC. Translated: CASRFSCETQYF.

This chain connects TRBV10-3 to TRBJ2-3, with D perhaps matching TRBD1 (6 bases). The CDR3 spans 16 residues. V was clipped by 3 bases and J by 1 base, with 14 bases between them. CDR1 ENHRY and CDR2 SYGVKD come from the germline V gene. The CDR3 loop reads CAISEKGGGGTDTQYF. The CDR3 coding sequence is TGTGCCATCAGTGAAAAAGGGGGTGGGGGCACAGATACGCAGTATTTT.

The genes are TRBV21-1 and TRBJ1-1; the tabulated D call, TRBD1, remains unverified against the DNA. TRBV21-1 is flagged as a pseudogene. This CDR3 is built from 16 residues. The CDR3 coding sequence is TGTGCCAGCAGCAAAGCAGGCCAGGGGCGATACACTGAAGCTTTCTTT. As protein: CASSKAGQGRYTEAFF.

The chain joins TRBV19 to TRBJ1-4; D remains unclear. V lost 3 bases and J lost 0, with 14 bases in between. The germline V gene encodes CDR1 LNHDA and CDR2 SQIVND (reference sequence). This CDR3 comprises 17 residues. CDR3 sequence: CASSIAQYSATNEKLFF. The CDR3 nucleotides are TGTGCCAGTAGTATTGCCCAATACAGTGCAACTAATGAAAAACTGTTTTTT.

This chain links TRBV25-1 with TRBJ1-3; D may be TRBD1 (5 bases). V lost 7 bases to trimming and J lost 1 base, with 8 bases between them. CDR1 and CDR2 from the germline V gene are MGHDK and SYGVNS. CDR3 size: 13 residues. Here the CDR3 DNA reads TGTGCCAGCATCGGGGGATCTGGAAACACCATATATTTT. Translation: CASIGGSGNTIYF. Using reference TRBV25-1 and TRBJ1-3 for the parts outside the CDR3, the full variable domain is EADIYQTPRYLVIGTGKKITLECSQTMGHDKMYWYQQDPGMELHLIHYSYGVNSTEKGDLSSESTVSRIRTEHFPLTLESARPSHTSQYLCASIGGSGNTIYFGEGSWLTVV.

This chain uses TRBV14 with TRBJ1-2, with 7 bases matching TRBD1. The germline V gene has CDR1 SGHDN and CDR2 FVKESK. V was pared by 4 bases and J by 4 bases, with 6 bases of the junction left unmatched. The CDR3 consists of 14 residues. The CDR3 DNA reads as TGTGCCAGCAGCCCGAGACAGGGACTCTATGGCTACACCTTC. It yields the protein CASSPRQGLYGYTF.

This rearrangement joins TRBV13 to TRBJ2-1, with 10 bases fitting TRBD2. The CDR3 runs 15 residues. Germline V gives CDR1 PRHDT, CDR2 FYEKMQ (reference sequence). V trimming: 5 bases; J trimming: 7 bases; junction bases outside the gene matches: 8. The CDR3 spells CASSLEPGLANEQFF. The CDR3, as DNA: TGTGCCAGCAGCCTAGAGCCGGGACTAGCGAATGAGCAGTTCTTC. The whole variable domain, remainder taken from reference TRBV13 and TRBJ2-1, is AAGVIQSPRHLIKEKRETATLKCYPIPRHDTVYWYQQGPGQDPQFLISFYEKMQSDKGSIPDRFSAQQFSDYHSELNMSSLELGDSALYFCASSLEPGLANEQFFGPGTRLTVL.

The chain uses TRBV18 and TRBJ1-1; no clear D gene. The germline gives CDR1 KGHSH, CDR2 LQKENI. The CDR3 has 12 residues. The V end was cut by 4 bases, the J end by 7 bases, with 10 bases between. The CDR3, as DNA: TGTGCCAGCTCACGAGAGGCGAATGAAGCTTTCTTT. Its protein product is CASSREANEAFF.

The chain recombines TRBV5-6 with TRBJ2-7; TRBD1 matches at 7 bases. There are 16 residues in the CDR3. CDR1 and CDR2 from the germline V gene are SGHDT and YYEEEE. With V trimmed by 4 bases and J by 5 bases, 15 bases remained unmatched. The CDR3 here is CASSPLLRGQAHEQYF. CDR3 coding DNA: TGTGCCAGCAGCCCCCTACTAAGAGGACAGGCCCACGAGCAGTACTTC.

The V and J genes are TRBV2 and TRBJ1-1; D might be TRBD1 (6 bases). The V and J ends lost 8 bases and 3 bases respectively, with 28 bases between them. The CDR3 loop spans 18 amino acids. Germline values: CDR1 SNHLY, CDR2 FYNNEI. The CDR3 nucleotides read TGTGCCAGCGAAACGAAGAGGTGGGGGGGCTTACCGGACACTGAAGCTTTCTTT. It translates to CASETKRWGGLPDTEAFF.

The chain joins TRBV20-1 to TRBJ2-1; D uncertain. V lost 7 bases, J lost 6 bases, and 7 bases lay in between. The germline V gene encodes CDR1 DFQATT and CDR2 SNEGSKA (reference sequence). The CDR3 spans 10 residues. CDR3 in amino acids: CSVELNEQFF. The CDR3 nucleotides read TGCAGTGTTGAGCTCAATGAGCAGTTCTTC.

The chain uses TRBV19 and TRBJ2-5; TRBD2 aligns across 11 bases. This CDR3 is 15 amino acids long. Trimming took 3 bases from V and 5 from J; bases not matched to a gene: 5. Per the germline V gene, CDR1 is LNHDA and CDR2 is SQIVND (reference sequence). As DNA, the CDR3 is TGTGCCAGTAGTATTAGCGGGGGGGCAGGGGAGACCCAGTACTTC. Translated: CASSISGGAGETQYF.

CDR3 sequence reads: CASSLIPRGYNEQFF. CDR3 sequence (DNA): TGCGCCAGCAGCCTGATCCCCAGGGGTTACAATGAGCAGTTCTTC. V usage is TRBV5-1 and J usage is TRBJ2-1; D perhaps matches TRBD1 (6 bases). The CDR3 extends over 15 amino acids. The V and J ends lost 4 bases and 4 bases respectively, with 15 bases between them. Germline V gene lookup returns CDR1 SGHRS and CDR2 YFSETQ.

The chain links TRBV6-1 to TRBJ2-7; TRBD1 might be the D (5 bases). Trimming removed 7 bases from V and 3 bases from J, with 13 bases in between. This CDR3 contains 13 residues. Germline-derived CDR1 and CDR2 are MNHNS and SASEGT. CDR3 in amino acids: CASTLRQLYEQYF. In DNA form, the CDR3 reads TGTGCCAGCACCCTGAGACAGCTCTACGAGCAGTACTTC.

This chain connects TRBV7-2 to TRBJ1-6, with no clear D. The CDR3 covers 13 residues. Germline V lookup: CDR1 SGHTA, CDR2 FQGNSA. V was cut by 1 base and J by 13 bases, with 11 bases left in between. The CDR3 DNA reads TGTGCCAGCAGCTTAGAATATTCGGGGCCCCTCCACTTT. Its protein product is CASSLEYSGPLHF.